This record concerns one TCR beta chain sequence. Its antigen is undetermined. This sample was included in a study of shared clonotypes between healthy human individuals. Study-level findings and limits: Expectations were that clonotype sharing among donors would be affected by sequencing depth.

The naive CD8 subset, CD45RO-negative cells positively selected for CCR7, excluded terminally differentiated effector memory CD45RA+ cells. Produced via immunoSEQ multiplex PCR; TCRdb's table is partial and in-frame only. The repertoire holds around 2.1 million clones, with under 95% as singletons. Between the trimmed V and J ends, which lost 7 bases and 7 bases, there was a span of 10 bases. This CDR3 has 12 residues. CDR1 and CDR2 from the germline V gene are WSHSY and SAAADI. Sequenced sample: naive CD8+ T cells from PBMCs. This rearrangement joins TRBV10-2 to TRBJ1-4; D not certain. This receptor was identified in a man aged 18 to 30 in good health. Some clones in this sample may be carry-over from other donors' samples. Here the CDR3 reads CASTAGFEKLFF. CDR3 nucleotide sequence: TGCGCCAGCACCGCGGGGTTTGAAAAACTGTTTTTT.